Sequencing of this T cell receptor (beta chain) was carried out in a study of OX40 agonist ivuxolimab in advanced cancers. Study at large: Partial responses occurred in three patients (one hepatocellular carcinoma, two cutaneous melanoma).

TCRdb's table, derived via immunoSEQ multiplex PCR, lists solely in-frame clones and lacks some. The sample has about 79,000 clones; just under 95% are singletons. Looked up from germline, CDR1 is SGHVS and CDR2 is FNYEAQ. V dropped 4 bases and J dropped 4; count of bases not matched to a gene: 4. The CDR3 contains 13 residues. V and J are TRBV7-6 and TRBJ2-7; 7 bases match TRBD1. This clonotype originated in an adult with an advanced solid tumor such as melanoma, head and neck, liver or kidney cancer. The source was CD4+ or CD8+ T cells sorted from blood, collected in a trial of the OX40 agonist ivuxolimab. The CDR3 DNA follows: TGTGCCAGCAGCTACGACAGGGTATACGAGCAGTACTTC. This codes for CASSYDRVYEQYF.